One sample yielded the 31 T cell receptor beta chains listed below, sequenced in a study of blood T cell repertoires in COVID-19. Measured with immunoSEQ multiplex PCR; TCRdb has only the in-frame clones, and not every one. The sample shows some 320,000 clones, around 87% of them seen only once. Sample: PBMCs or T cells enriched from blood (not recorded which). These receptors all stem from a woman in her twenties or thirties who had recovered from COVID-19.

The rearrangement joins TRBV7-2 to TRBJ2-5, with TRBD2 matching 9 bases. Trimming cost V 5 bases and J 5 bases; bases outside gene matches: 9. The CDR3 sequence is 15 residues long. CDR1 and CDR2 from the germline V gene are SGHTA and FQGNSA. CDR3 in amino acids: CASSPWEAGGETQYF. DNA for the CDR3: TGTGCCAGCAGCCCCTGGGAGGCGGGGGGGGAGACCCAGTACTTC.

The chain uses TRBV28 and TRBJ1-4, with D hard to call. This CDR3 comprises 17 residues. Between the trimmed V and J ends, which lost 8 bases and 8 bases, there was a span of 27 bases. The germline gives CDR1 MDHEN, CDR2 SYDVKM. CDR3 coding DNA: TGTGCCAGCGGATCCTACGAGGGCGCCGGTTCGAGGGAAAAACTGTTTTTT. It yields the protein CASGSYEGAGSREKLFF.

V gene TRBV18 combines with J gene TRBJ1-6, with a weak D call TRBD1 (6 bases). Germline V gene sequence: CDR1 KGHSH, CDR2 LQKENI. The germline V and J ends were trimmed by 1 base and 3 bases, with 16 bases remaining between them. This CDR3 contains 18 residues. The CDR3 loop reads CASSPLSLQGSYNSPLHF. As DNA, the CDR3 is TGTGCCAGCTCACCACTAAGCCTGCAGGGGAGCTATAATTCACCCCTCCACTTT.

This chain connects TRBV18 to TRBJ2-7; 9 bases line up with TRBD1. Germline lookup yields CDR1 KGHSH and CDR2 LQKENI. The CDR3 is made up of 15 amino acids. J was trimmed by 6 bases and V by 3 bases; bases with no gene match: 9. CDR3 amino acids: CASSPGGDRAGEQYF. CDR3 nucleotide sequence: TGTGCCAGCTCACCGGGGGGGGACAGGGCCGGCGAGCAGTACTTC.

This sequence joins TRBV3-1 (or the pseudogene TRBV3-2) and TRBJ1-1, with 11 bases aligning to TRBD1. The V and J ends lost 1 base and 4 bases, in that order; junction bases with no gene match: 5. This CDR3 contains 16 residues. From germline, CDR1 is LGHDT and CDR2 YNNKEL (reference sequence). CDR3 in DNA: TGTGCCAGCAGCCAAGCCGGGACAGGGGGGAGCACTGAAGCTTTCTTT. Residues: CASSQAGTGGSTEAFF.

This chain uses TRBV6-4 with TRBJ1-1, with D maybe TRBD1 (5 bases). This CDR3 comprises 14 residues. V lost 3 bases and J 5 bases, leaving 13 bases between the germline ends. Germline V gene data show CDR1 as MRHNA and CDR2 as SNTAGT. The CDR3 coding sequence is TGTGCCAGCAGTGATCAGGGCAGATCGACTGAAGCTTTCTTT. Translating it yields CASSDQGRSTEAFF.

The genes are TRBV11-2 and TRBJ1-4; 7 positions agree with TRBD1. Germline CDR1 is SGHAT and CDR2 is FQNNGV. The CDR3 loop spans 17 amino acids. The junction had 12 bases not matched to a gene; V was cut back by 1 base and J by 7 bases. CDR3 nucleotides: TGTGCCAGCAGCTTAGGGGGATCGACAGGGAGCCCTGAAAAACTGTTTTTT. Translation gives CASSLGGSTGSPEKLFF.

This sequence joins TRBV7-3 and TRBJ2-2, with D maybe TRBD2 (5 bases). This CDR3 spans 15 amino acids. Trimming took 5 bases from V and 4 from J, leaving 14 bases between them. Per germline, CDR1 SGHTA and CDR2 FQGTGA. The CDR3 DNA sequence: TGTGCCAGCAGCCCCGGACTGGGTGGCACCGGGGAGCTGTTTTTT. Translation gives CASSPGLGGTGELFF.

The chain recombines TRBV30 with TRBJ1-2; tentatively, D is TRBD1 (6 bases). Looked up from germline, CDR1 is GTSNPN and CDR2 is SVGIG (reference sequence). V was trimmed by 2 bases and J by 1 base, leaving 14 bases between them. This CDR3 region has 15 residues. The CDR3: CAWSRAGVFNYGYTF. CDR3 coding DNA: TGTGCCTGGAGTCGAGCAGGGGTCTTTAACTATGGCTACACCTTC.

This chain joins TRBV6-2 or TRBV6-3 and TRBJ2-7; the D gene is possibly TRBD1 (5 bases). V was pared by 0 bases and J by 2 bases, with 14 bases between. Germline V gene data show CDR1 as MNHEY and CDR2 as SVGEGT. The CDR3 runs to 16 residues. The CDR3 spells CASSYSIQGAPYEQYF. CDR3 bases: TGTGCCAGCAGTTACTCGATTCAAGGGGCACCCTACGAGCAGTACTTC.

This clone came up once. This chain joins TRBV5-5 and TRBJ1-5; the D gene is possibly TRBD1 (5 bases). The CDR3 loop spans 16 amino acids. The ends were cut back, 0 bases at V and 6 bases at J, with 16 bases in the middle. Germline V CDR1 and CDR2: SGHKS, YYEKEE (reference sequence). CDR3 residues: CASSLAGSVGGQPQHF. The CDR3 DNA reads as TGTGCCAGCAGCTTGGCTGGGTCAGTCGGGGGTCAGCCCCAGCATTTT.

This chain uses TRBV27 with TRBJ1-1; no firm D call. Germline V gives CDR1 MNHEY, CDR2 SMNVEV (reference sequence). This CDR3 comprises 14 residues. The ends were cut back, 5 bases at V and 0 bases at J, with 10 bases in the middle. CDR3 coding DNA: TGTGCCAGCAGTGTTCAACATTTGAACACTGAAGCTTTCTTT. Residues: CASSVQHLNTEAFF.

V and J are TRBV29-1 and TRBJ1-2; tentative D call: TRBD1 (5 bases). The CDR3 length is 12 residues. Trimming cost V 2 bases and J 8 bases, with 12 bases left between them. The V gene's germline CDR1 is SQVTM and CDR2 ANQGSEA. CDR3 amino acids: CSVERGGRGYTF. In DNA, the CDR3 is TGCAGCGTTGAACGCGGGGGGAGAGGCTACACCTTC.

In this sample, this clone turned up a few times. Other nucleotide sequences from this sample produce the same CDR3. This chain connects TRBV18 to TRBJ2-7, with D hard to call. The CDR3 is 13 residues long. The germline V gene has CDR1 KGHSH and CDR2 LQKENI. Trimming stripped 0 bases from V and 0 bases from J, with 3 bases between. Written as DNA, the CDR3 is TGTGCCAGCTCACCACCGAGCTCCTACGAGCAGTACTTC. It translates to CASSPPSSYEQYF.

This chain connects TRBV19 to TRBJ2-3; TRBD2 aligns across 8 bases. The CDR3 runs 18 residues. Germline CDR1 is LNHDA and CDR2 is SQIVND (reference sequence). Trimming took 1 base from V and 0 from J; bases not matched to a gene: 9. In nucleotides, the CDR3 is TGTGCCAGTAGTATAGCCCTAGGACTAGCAGCTAGCACAGATACGCAGTATTTT. Translation gives CASSIALGLAASTDTQYF.

The table lists this clone with a few counts. The genes are TRBV7-3 and TRBJ2-1; 8 nucleotides agree with TRBD2. V trimming: 5 bases; J trimming: 9 bases; junction bases outside the gene matches: 3. Germline V gene data show CDR1 as SGHTA and CDR2 as FQGTGA. This CDR3 spans 12 amino acids. The CDR3 spells CASSPGGAEQFF. As DNA, the CDR3 is TGTGCCAGCAGCCCGGGGGGGGCTGAGCAGTTCTTC.

The rearrangement links TRBV3-1 (or the pseudogene TRBV3-2) to TRBJ2-2; 7 bases map to TRBD2. With 2 bases clipped from V and 6 bases from J, the junction kept 15 bases outside the gene matches. This CDR3 spans 18 amino acids. CDR1 is LGHDT, CDR2 YNNKEL, per germline (reference sequence). This CDR3 is CASSQHSPGLTKAGELFF. CDR3 coding DNA: TGTGCCAGCAGCCAACACAGCCCGGGACTAACGAAGGCCGGGGAGCTGTTTTTT.

CDR3: CATSDVRGQTNYGYTF. The DNA of the CDR3 is TGTGCCACCAGTGACGTTAGGGGACAAACTAACTATGGCTACACCTTC. The chain joins TRBV24-1 to TRBJ1-2, with D perhaps TRBD1 (6 bases). The germline V gene encodes CDR1 KGHDR and CDR2 SFDVKD. The V gene lost 4 bases and the J gene lost 0 bases, with 14 bases spanning the gap. CDR3 length: 16 amino acids.

This clone was counted a single time. CDR3 residues: CSASKDSPYEQYF. In DNA form, the CDR3 reads TGCAGTGCTAGTAAGGACAGTCCCTACGAGCAGTACTTC. The genes are TRBV20-1 and TRBJ2-7; weak D call: TRBD1 (6 bases). V lost 3 bases and J 2 bases, leaving 11 bases between the germline ends. The CDR3 runs 13 residues. CDR1 and CDR2 (germline): DFQATT, SNEGSKA (reference sequence).

The chain joins TRBV9 to TRBJ2-1; 12 positions match TRBD2. J was trimmed by 4 bases and V by 4 bases; bases with no gene match: 3. CDR1 is SGDLS, CDR2 YYNGEE, per germline. There are 15 residues in the CDR3. As DNA, the CDR3 is TGTGCCAGCAGCTTTCTAGCGGGGGGGTACAATGAGCAGTTCTTC. Translated: CASSFLAGGYNEQFF.

The chain combines TRBV6-2 or TRBV6-3 with TRBJ2-1; TRBD2 agrees at 10 bases. The CDR3 runs 16 residues. The junction had 4 bases not matched to a gene; V was cut back by 1 base and J by 4 bases. The germline V gene has CDR1 MNHEY and CDR2 SVGEGT. The CDR3 loop reads CASSYWLAGAYNEQFF. CDR3 DNA sequence: TGTGCCAGCAGTTACTGGCTAGCGGGAGCTTACAATGAGCAGTTCTTC.

This clone is a singleton in its sample. V and J are TRBV6-5 and TRBJ2-7, with 8 bases matching TRBD1. This CDR3 comprises 12 residues. V lost 8 bases and J lost 0; bases outside the gene matches: 0. Germline CDR1 is MNHEY and CDR2 is SVGAGI. The CDR3 loop reads CASGQGSYEQYF. CDR3 bases: TGTGCCAGCGGACAGGGCTCCTACGAGCAGTACTTC.

The rearrangement uses TRBV18 and TRBJ1-2; tentatively, D is TRBD1 (5 bases). CDR1 is KGHSH and CDR2 is LQKENI in the germline V gene. CDR3 length: 13 residues. The ends were cut back, 0 bases at V and 8 bases at J, with 10 bases in the middle. In DNA, the CDR3 is TGTGCCAGCTCACCACCCCTCCACAGGGGCTACACCTTC. Its translation is CASSPPLHRGYTF.

V usage is TRBV6-5 and J usage is TRBJ1-6, with D possibly matching TRBD1 (5 bases). The CDR3 covers 13 residues. The V end lost 6 bases, the J end lost 8 bases, and 11 bases lay between the germline ends. Per the germline V gene, CDR1 is MNHEY and CDR2 is SVGAGI. CDR3 DNA: TGTGCCAGCAGACGAACCAGGGATTCACCCCTCCACTTT. Amino acid sequence: CASRRTRDSPLHF.

The chain links TRBV18 to TRBJ1-2; D is perhaps TRBD1 (5 bases). Germline CDR1 and CDR2: KGHSH and LQKENI. There are 14 residues in the CDR3. V shed 10 bases and J shed 0 bases, with 15 bases lying between them. Here the CDR3 DNA reads TGTGCCACCTCTTGGGGCGAAGCTAACTATGGCTACACCTTC. This sequence encodes CATSWGEANYGYTF.

The rearrangement links TRBV11-2 to TRBJ2-6; unclear D gene. V was cut by 6 bases and J by 0 bases, with 9 bases left in between. The CDR3 runs to 15 residues. Germline lookup yields CDR1 SGHAT and CDR2 FQNNGV. The CDR3 DNA is TGTGCCAGCAGGATATCTAACTCTGGGGCCAACGTCCTGACTTTC. Translation gives CASRISNSGANVLTF.

The chain combines TRBV28 with TRBJ1-1, with D maybe TRBD1 (5 bases). This CDR3 spans 12 amino acids. Germline V gene lookup returns CDR1 MDHEN and CDR2 SYDVKM. V gave up 6 bases and J gave up 4 bases, with 9 bases separating them. CDR3 coding DNA: TGTGCCAGCAGCCCAGGGCCCACTGAAGCTTTCTTT. It yields the protein CASSPGPTEAFF.

The genes are TRBV2 and TRBJ1-5; 10 nucleotides match TRBD1. Unmatched junction bases numbered 4, after V lost 4 bases and J lost 4 bases. The CDR3 runs to 15 residues. Germline CDR1 reads SNHLY; CDR2 reads FYNNEI. The CDR3 DNA sequence: TGTGCCAGCAGTGGGGACAGGGGAGGGAATCAGCCCCAGCATTTT. This gives the protein CASSGDRGGNQPQHF.

The CDR3 reads CASSSGLANEQYF. CDR3 in DNA: TGTGCCAGCAGTTCGGGACTAGCGAACGAGCAGTACTTC. This chain uses TRBV12-3 or TRBV12-4 with TRBJ2-7, with 10 bases identical to TRBD2. J lost 5 bases, V lost 4 bases, and 2 bases had no gene match. The CDR3 loop spans 13 amino acids.

As to this clone: This may be a read error: a much more frequent sequence differs by one nucleotide. Other DNA sequences within the sample encode an identical CDR3. This chain joins TRBV9 and TRBJ2-2; D unclear. V gave up 2 bases and J gave up 4 bases, with 3 bases separating them. This CDR3 has 12 amino acids. The V gene's germline CDR1 is SGDLS and CDR2 YYNGEE. In nucleotides, the CDR3 is TGTGCCAGCAGCGTTCGCACCGGGGAGCTGTTTTTT. It specifies CASSVRTGELFF.

The rearrangement links TRBV6-1 to TRBJ1-2, with D possibly TRBD1 on 5 matching bases. The CDR3 length is 15 residues. The ends were cut back, 1 base at V and 4 bases at J, with 13 bases in the middle. CDR1 is MNHNS and CDR2 is SASEGT in the germline V gene. The CDR3 loop is CASSEVRGTSYGYTF. The CDR3 bases are TGTGCCAGCAGTGAAGTAAGGGGAACCTCCTATGGCTACACCTTC.